The clone carrying this T cell receptor (beta chain) was observed a few times. Here immunoSEQ multiplex PCR was the method, and the copy in TCRdb shows in-frame clones only, minus some. The sample gives under 70,000 clones, 70% to 90% of which show up once; 3.5% to 4% is in the top ten. The CDR3 totals 16 residues. CDR1 is MNHEY, CDR2 SMNVEV, per germline (reference sequence). Trimming stripped 4 bases from V and 9 bases from J, with 19 bases between. The sample belongs to a study of control samples from healthy donors and cancer patients. This chain connects TRBV27 to TRBJ1-6, with D unclear. The source of this sequence is a man between 50 and 59 years old in good health. Specimen: blood. This chain's CDR3 is CASSSPPVPRGSPLHF. The DNA of the CDR3 is TGTGCCAGCAGTTCCCCACCGGTTCCCCGGGGTTCACCCCTCCACTTT.